This T cell receptor beta chain was sequenced for a study of T-cell memory formation after mild COVID-19. This clonotype was counted between two and nine times. Its specificity is unknown. Findings of the study overall: There was a balanced CD4/CD8 profile in clones contracting day 15 to 85, and later expanders leaned CD4+.

TCRdb reprocessed the 5' RACE reads with MiXCR, giving one entry per CDR3 protein. This table has approximately 440,000 distinct CDR3 sequences, 20% appearing once. The sample comprised PBMCs or a T cell subset sorted from them (not recorded which). The sequence was collected from an adult woman who had mild COVID-19 (a few samples of this study predate the infection). Cell type and time point are not known.

In nucleotides, the CDR3 is TGCGCCAGCAGCTTTACAGGCCTACCTAATGAAAAACTGTTTTTT. Its protein is CASSFTGLPNEKLFF. The chain links TRBV5-1 to TRBJ1-4, with D possibly matching TRBD1 (5 bases). The CDR3 extends over 15 amino acids. The ends were cut back, 2 bases at V and 3 bases at J, with 11 bases in the middle. The germline CDR1 and CDR2 sequences are SGHRS and YFSETQ.